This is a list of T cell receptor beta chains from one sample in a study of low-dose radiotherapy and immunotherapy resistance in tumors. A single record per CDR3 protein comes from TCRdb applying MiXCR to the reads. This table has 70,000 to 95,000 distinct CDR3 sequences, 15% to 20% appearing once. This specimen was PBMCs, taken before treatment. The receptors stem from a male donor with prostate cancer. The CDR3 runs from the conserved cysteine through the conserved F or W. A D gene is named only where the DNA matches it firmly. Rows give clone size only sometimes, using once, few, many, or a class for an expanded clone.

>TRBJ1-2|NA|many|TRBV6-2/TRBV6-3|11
CASSGVYGYTF
TGTGCCAGCAGTGGGGTTTACGGCTACACCTTC
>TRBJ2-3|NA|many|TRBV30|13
CAWMFQGTDTQYF
TGTGCCTGGATGTTTCAGGGTACAGATACGCAGTATTTT
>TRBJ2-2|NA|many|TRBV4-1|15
CASSHRDGGTGELFF
TGCGCCAGCAGCCACAGGGATGGAGGCACCGGGGAGCTGTTTTTT
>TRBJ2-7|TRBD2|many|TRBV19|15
CASSIPAGGLREQYF
TGTGCCAGTAGTATCCCCGCGGGGGGGCTCCGCGAGCAGTACTTC
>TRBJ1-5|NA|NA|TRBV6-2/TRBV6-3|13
CASSPRENQPQHF
TGTGCCAGCAGTCCAAGGGAGAATCAGCCCCAGCATTTT
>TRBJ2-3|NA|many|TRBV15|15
CATSNRGARADTQYF
TGTGCCACCAGCAATCGAGGGGCTAGGGCAGATACGCAGTATTTT
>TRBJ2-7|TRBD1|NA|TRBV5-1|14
CASNSGTGLDEQYF
TGCGCCAGCAACTCCGGGACAGGGTTGGACGAGCAGTACTTC
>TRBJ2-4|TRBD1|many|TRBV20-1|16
CSARDLRDRGKNIQYF
TGCAGTGCTAGAGATCTTAGGGACAGGGGCAAAAACATTCAGTACTTC
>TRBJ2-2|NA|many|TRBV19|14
CASKRGANTGELFF
TGTGCCAGTAAACGGGGAGCGAACACCGGGGAGCTGTTTTTT
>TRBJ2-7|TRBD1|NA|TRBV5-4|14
CASSGGTGYYEQYF
TGTGCCAGCAGCGGGGGGACAGGATACTACGAGCAGTACTTC
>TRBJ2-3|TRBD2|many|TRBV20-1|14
CSARGQRGGVTQYF
TGCAGTGCTAGAGGCCAGCGGGGGGGCGTTACGCAGTATTTT
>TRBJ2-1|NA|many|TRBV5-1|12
CASGSEYNEQFF
TGCGCCAGCGGAAGCGAATACAATGAGCAGTTCTTC
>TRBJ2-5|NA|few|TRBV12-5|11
CASGAQETQYF
TGTGCTAGTGGGGCTCAAGAGACCCAGTACTTC
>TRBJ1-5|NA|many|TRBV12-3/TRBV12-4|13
CASTGARNQPQHF
TGTGCCAGCACGGGGGCTAGGAATCAGCCCCAGCATTTT
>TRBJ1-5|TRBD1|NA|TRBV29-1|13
CSVSGGAGQPQHF
TGCAGCGTTTCAGGGGGGGCGGGTCAGCCCCAGCATTTT
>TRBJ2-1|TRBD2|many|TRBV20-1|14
CSAQTSGGWDEQFF
TGCAGTGCCCAGACTAGCGGGGGGTGGGATGAGCAGTTCTTC
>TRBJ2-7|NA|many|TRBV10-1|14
CASSEGHGSGEQYF
TGCGCCAGCAGTGAGGGTCACGGTTCGGGCGAGCAGTACTTC
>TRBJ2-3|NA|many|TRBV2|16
CASSEAGGDSTDTQYF
TGTGCCAGCAGTGAAGCGGGCGGGGATAGCACAGATACGCAGTATTTT
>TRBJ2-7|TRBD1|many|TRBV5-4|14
CASSTGQGAYEQYF
TGTGCCAGCAGCACGGGACAGGGGGCCTACGAGCAGTACTTC
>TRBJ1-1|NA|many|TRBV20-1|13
CSASLPGLTEAFF
TGCAGTGCTTCTTTGCCGGGGCTGACTGAAGCTTTCTTT
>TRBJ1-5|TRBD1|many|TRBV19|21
CASSIALEGQRGAYSNQPQHF
TGTGCCAGTAGTATCGCTCTGGAGGGACAGCGGGGGGCTTATAGCAATCAGCCCCAGCATTTT
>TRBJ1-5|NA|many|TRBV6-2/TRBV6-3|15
CASARTQDSNQPQHF
TGTGCCAGCGCTAGGACACAGGATAGCAATCAGCCCCAGCATTTT
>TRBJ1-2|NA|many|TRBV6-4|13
CASSDSEFYGYTF
TGTGCCAGCAGTGACTCAGAGTTCTATGGCTACACCTTC
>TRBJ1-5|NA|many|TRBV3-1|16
CASSQGGRGTGQPQHF
TGTGCCAGCAGCCAAGGGGGCAGGGGAACGGGTCAGCCCCAGCATTTT
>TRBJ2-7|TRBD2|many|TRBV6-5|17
CASSYTSGGGDPYEQYF
TGTGCCAGCAGTTACACCTCGGGGGGGGGCGATCCCTACGAGCAGTACTTC
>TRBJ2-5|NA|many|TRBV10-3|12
CAIKGIEETQYF
TGTGCCATCAAGGGGATAGAGGAGACCCAGTACTTC
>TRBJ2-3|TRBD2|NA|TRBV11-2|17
CASSTRWRGASTDTQYF
TGTGCCAGCAGCACCCGATGGCGGGGGGCCAGCACAGATACGCAGTATTTT
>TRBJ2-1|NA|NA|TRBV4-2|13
CASSQEVVSEQFF
TGTGCCAGCAGCCAAGAAGTCGTGTCTGAGCAGTTCTTC
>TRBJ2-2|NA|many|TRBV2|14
CASSGSPDTGELFF
TGTGCCAGCAGTGGGTCGCCGGATACCGGGGAGCTGTTTTTT
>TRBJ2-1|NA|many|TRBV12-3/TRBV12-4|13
CASSLVGVNEQFF
TGTGCCAGCAGTCTCGTAGGAGTGAATGAGCAGTTCTTC
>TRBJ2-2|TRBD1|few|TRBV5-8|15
CASSHRGQNTGELFF
TGTGCCAGCAGCCACAGGGGGCAAAACACCGGGGAGCTGTTTTTT
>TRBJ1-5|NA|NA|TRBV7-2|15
CASSLVMGSNQPQHF
TGTGCCAGCAGCTTAGTTATGGGTTCCAATCAGCCCCAGCATTTT
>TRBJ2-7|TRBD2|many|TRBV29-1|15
CSGGRWRGDSYEQYF
TGCAGCGGGGGTAGATGGCGGGGGGACTCCTACGAGCAGTACTTC
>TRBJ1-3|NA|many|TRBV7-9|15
CASSRGPSSGNTIYF
TGTGCCAGCAGCCGAGGACCGAGCTCTGGAAACACCATATATTTT
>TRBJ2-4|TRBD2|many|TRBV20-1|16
CSARRGGAAAKNIQYF
TGCAGTGCACGCCGGGGGGGGGCCGCGGCCAAAAACATTCAGTACTTC
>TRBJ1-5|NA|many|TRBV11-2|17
CASSLGWLGRFYQPQHF
TGTGCCAGCAGCTTAGGGTGGTTGGGCCGCTTTTATCAGCCCCAGCATTTT
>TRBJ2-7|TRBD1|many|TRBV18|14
CASSPGTGDPEQYF
TGTGCCAGCTCACCGGGGACAGGTGATCCCGAGCAGTACTTC
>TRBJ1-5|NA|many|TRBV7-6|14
CASSWAIGNQPQHF
TGTGCCAGCAGCTGGGCCATAGGGAATCAGCCCCAGCATTTT
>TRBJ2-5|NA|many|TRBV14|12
CASSPGGGTQYF
TGTGCCAGCAGCCCCGGAGGGGGGACCCAGTACTTC
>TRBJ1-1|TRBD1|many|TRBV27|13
CASSFGQGAEAFF
TGTGCCAGCAGTTTTGGGCAGGGGGCTGAAGCTTTCTTT
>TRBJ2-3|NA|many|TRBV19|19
CASRPKGGFSVPTTDTQYF
TGTGCCAGTAGGCCTAAGGGGGGGTTTAGCGTCCCCACCACAGATACGCAGTATTTT
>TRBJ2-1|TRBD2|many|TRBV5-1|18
CASSIWTSVPSSYNEQFF
TGCGCCAGCAGCATATGGACTAGCGTCCCGAGCTCCTACAATGAGCAGTTCTTC
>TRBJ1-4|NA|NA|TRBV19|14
CASSSRTSHEKLFF
TGTGCCAGTAGTTCAAGGACTTCTCATGAAAAACTGTTTTTT
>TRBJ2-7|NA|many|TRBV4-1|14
CASSQESTSYEQYF
TGCGCCAGCAGCCAAGAGTCTACCTCCTACGAGCAGTACTTC
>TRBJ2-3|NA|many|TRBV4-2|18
CASSQDPPARGNTDTQYF
TGTGCCAGCAGCCAAGATCCCCCGGCCCGGGGGAACACAGATACGCAGTATTTT
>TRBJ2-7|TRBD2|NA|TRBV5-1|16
CASSLPRASGEYEQYF
TGCGCCAGCAGCTTGCCCCGGGCTAGCGGGGAATACGAGCAGTACTTC
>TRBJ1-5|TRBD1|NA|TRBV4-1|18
CASSQENGAGGRGQPQHF
TGCGCCAGCAGCCAAGAAAATGGGGCAGGGGGCCGTGGGCAGCCCCAGCATTTT
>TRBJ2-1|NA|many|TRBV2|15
CASSPLAFDYNEQFF
TGTGCCAGCAGTCCACTAGCATTTGACTACAATGAGCAGTTCTTC
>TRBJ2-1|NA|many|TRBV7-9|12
CASSPIVYEQFF
TGTGCCAGCAGCCCCATAGTGTATGAGCAGTTCTTC
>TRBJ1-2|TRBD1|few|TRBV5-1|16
CASSLDGDSTNYGYTF
TGCGCCAGCAGCTTAGACGGGGACAGTACTAACTATGGCTACACCTTC
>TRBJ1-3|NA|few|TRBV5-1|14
CASSLGPGGNTIYF
TGCGCCAGCAGCTTGGGACCAGGCGGAAACACCATATATTTT
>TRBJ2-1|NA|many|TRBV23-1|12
CASSSKGDEQFF
TGCGCCAGCAGTTCTAAGGGGGATGAGCAGTTCTTC
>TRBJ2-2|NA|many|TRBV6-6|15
CASSYWNLAAGELFF
TGTGCCAGCAGTTATTGGAATTTAGCGGCCGGGGAGCTGTTTTTT
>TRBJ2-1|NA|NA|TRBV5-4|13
CASSWDINYEQFF
TGTGCCAGCAGCTGGGACATCAATTATGAGCAGTTCTTC
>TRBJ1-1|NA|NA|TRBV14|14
CASTLRIGNTEAFF
TGTGCCAGCACCCTGAGGATAGGGAACACTGAAGCTTTCTTT
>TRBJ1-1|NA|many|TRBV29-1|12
CSSRLMNTEAFF
TGCAGCTCACGGCTAATGAACACTGAAGCTTTCTTT
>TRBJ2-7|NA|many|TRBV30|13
CAWSTDTNCEQYF
TGTGCCTGGAGCACGGACACAAACTGCGAGCAGTACTTC
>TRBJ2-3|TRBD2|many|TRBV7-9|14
CASGLAGSTDTQYF
TGTGCCAGCGGACTAGCGGGGAGCACAGATACGCAGTATTTT
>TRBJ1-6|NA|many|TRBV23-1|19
CASSLYRGRTSSYNSPLHF
TGCGCCAGCAGTCTTTATAGAGGGAGGACGAGCTCCTATAATTCACCCCTCCACTTT